One sample yielded the 26 T cell receptor beta chains listed below, sequenced in a study of T cell responses to AZD1222 COVID-19 vaccine. The data were produced by immunoSEQ multiplex PCR, yet TCRdb's version contains in-frame clones alone and is incomplete. Of around 160,000 clones in the sample, approximately 88% were seen once. Sequenced material: peripheral blood, taken on day 0 of AZD1222 vaccination. These receptor sequences come from an adult in good health.

The chain joins TRBV5-4 to TRBJ1-2; 9 bases match TRBD1. Trimming took 4 bases from V and 1 from J; bases not matched to a gene: 5. The CDR3 has 15 amino acids. In germline, CDR1 is SGHNT, CDR2 YYREEE (reference sequence). The CDR3 DNA sequence: TGTGCCAGCAGCCCCGGGACAGGGTTTAACTATGGCTACACCTTC. Its translation is CASSPGTGFNYGYTF.

This clone was recorded only once. The chain employs TRBV7-9 and TRBJ1-2; D not resolved. Germline V gene lookup returns CDR1 SEHNR and CDR2 FQNEAQ (reference sequence). With 8 bases removed from V and 2 bases from J, the gap between germline ends came to 6 bases. The CDR3 is 11 amino acids. CDR3 nucleotide sequence: TGTGCCAGCGTTCGAAACTATGGCTACACCTTC. Translated, it gives CASVRNYGYTF.

The chain uses TRBV2 and TRBJ2-7, with TRBD1 matching over 8 bases. There are 17 residues in the CDR3. The trim removed 3 bases at V and 2 bases at J, leaving 12 bases unmatched. From germline, CDR1 is SNHLY and CDR2 FYNNEI. The CDR3 region is CASSEGTGGVMTYEQYF. DNA for the CDR3: TGTGCCAGCAGTGAGGGGACAGGTGGGGTAATGACCTACGAGCAGTACTTC.

This clone was found once. The chain employs TRBV19 and TRBJ1-3, with D unclear. V was shortened by 4 bases and J by 4 bases, with 8 bases between the two germline ends. This CDR3 has 13 amino acids. Germline lookup yields CDR1 LNHDA and CDR2 SQIVND (reference sequence). CDR3 amino acids: CASSKRRGNTIYF. The CDR3 DNA is TGTGCCAGTAGTAAGAGGAGGGGAAACACCATATATTTT.

The chain employs TRBV19 and TRBJ1-5, with TRBD1 identical over 7 bases. Trimming removed 8 bases from V and 4 bases from J; junction bases left unmatched: 8. This CDR3 has 14 amino acids. Germline-derived CDR1 and CDR2 are LNHDA and SQIVND (reference sequence). The DNA of the CDR3 is TGTGCCAGTGTCGGGACAGCACCTAATCAGCCCCAGCATTTT. This translates into CASVGTAPNQPQHF.

The table lists this clone with a count of one. The rearrangement links TRBV28 to TRBJ1-5; no definite D call. Trimming shortened V by 4 bases and J by 0 bases, and 16 bases separated the two germline ends. The CDR3 loop spans 17 amino acids. Germline assignment: CDR1 MDHEN and CDR2 SYDVKM. The chain's CDR3 is CASSSPMGGSSNQPQHF. The CDR3 nucleotides read TGTGCCAGCAGTTCCCCTATGGGAGGCTCTAGCAATCAGCCCCAGCATTTT.

This chain links TRBV28 with TRBJ2-7; 9 bases are shared with TRBD1. With V trimmed by 1 base and J by 7 bases, 11 bases remained unmatched. The CDR3 is 16 amino acids. CDR1 MDHEN and CDR2 SYDVKM come from the germline V gene. This chain's CDR3 is CASSLFRGTGLREQYF. CDR3 nucleotide sequence: TGTGCCAGCAGTTTATTCCGGGGGACAGGGCTGAGGGAGCAGTACTTC.

V is TRBV7-9 and J is TRBJ1-4; 8 nucleotides align to TRBD1. With 1 base clipped from V and 3 bases from J, the junction kept 7 bases outside the gene matches. The CDR3 length is 17 residues. Per germline, CDR1 SEHNR and CDR2 FQNEAQ (reference sequence). CDR3 DNA: TGTGCCAGCAGCTTAGGGACAGGGCGTCGGGCTAATGAAAAACTGTTTTTT. Translating gives CASSLGTGRRANEKLFF.

The chain recombines TRBV7-2 with TRBJ1-5, with 10 positions matching TRBD1. The J segment lost 2 bases and the V segment lost 4 bases, leaving 8 bases of the junction unmatched. Germline CDR1 and CDR2: SGHTA and FQGNSA. CDR3 length equals 17 residues. Here the CDR3 DNA reads TGTGCCAGCAGCTCTAGAACCGGGACAGGGGGCAATCAGCCCCAGCATTTT. It yields the protein CASSSRTGTGGNQPQHF.

The rearrangement joins TRBV19 to TRBJ1-3; D gene ambiguous. Germline assignment: CDR1 LNHDA and CDR2 SQIVND (reference sequence). The length of the CDR3 is 15 residues. Trimming stripped 1 base from V and 0 bases from J, with 7 bases between. Written as DNA, the CDR3 is TGTGCCAGTAGTATAGCGGCAGGCTCTGGAAACACCATATATTTT. This encodes CASSIAAGSGNTIYF.

This clone was recorded a few times. This rearrangement joins TRBV4-1 to TRBJ2-7; TRBD1 agrees at 10 bases. The CDR3 extends over 14 amino acids. Unmatched junction bases numbered 5, after V lost 6 bases and J lost 3 bases. Looked up from germline, CDR1 is MGHRA and CDR2 is YSYEKL. The CDR3 sequence is CASSPTGGYYEQYF. The CDR3 DNA reads as TGCGCCAGCAGTCCGACAGGGGGCTACTACGAGCAGTACTTC.

The J gene is TRBJ1-5, the V gene TRBV2, with D possibly matching TRBD1 (5 bases). V lost 5 bases to trimming and J lost 2 bases, with 13 bases between them. This CDR3 contains 15 residues. In germline, CDR1 is SNHLY, CDR2 FYNNEI. The CDR3 DNA reads as TGTGCCAGCAGTTGGGGCTTCGGGGGCAATCAGCCCCAGCATTTT. This gives the protein CASSWGFGGNQPQHF.

This chain uses TRBV9 with TRBJ2-1; 9 bases match TRBD2. Germline assignment: CDR1 SGDLS and CDR2 YYNGEE. J was trimmed by 2 bases and V by 1 base; bases with no gene match: 10. The CDR3 extends over 18 amino acids. CDR3 sequence reads: CASSVLGGGAPTYNEQFF. For the CDR3, the DNA is TGTGCCAGCAGCGTATTGGGCGGGGGGGCCCCCACCTACAATGAGCAGTTCTTC.

The chain is built from TRBV12-5 and TRBJ2-1, with a weak D call TRBD2 (5 bases). The CDR3 has 16 residues. V shed 0 bases and J shed 0 bases, with 9 bases lying between them. From germline, CDR1 is LGHNT and CDR2 FRNRAP. The CDR3 spells CASGLVGGSSYNEQFF. The DNA for the CDR3 is TGTGCTAGTGGTTTGGTCGGTGGGAGCTCCTACAATGAGCAGTTCTTC.

The V gene is TRBV30, the J gene TRBJ2-7; D uncertain. With 0 bases removed from V and 4 bases from J, the gap between germline ends came to 7 bases. CDR3 length equals 12 residues. Germline V gives CDR1 GTSNPN, CDR2 SVGIG (reference sequence). This CDR3 is CAWSVAAYEQYF. For the CDR3, the DNA is TGTGCCTGGAGTGTAGCAGCGTACGAGCAGTACTTC.

The genes are TRBV6-5 and TRBJ1-2, with D maybe TRBD1 (6 bases). This CDR3 has 15 residues. Trimming removed 5 bases at V and 0 bases at J, with 13 bases between. In germline, CDR1 is MNHEY, CDR2 SVGAGI. CDR3 coding DNA: TGTGCCAGCAGTCCCCCAGGGGAAGCTAACTATGGCTACACCTTC. The encoded protein is CASSPPGEANYGYTF.

The rearrangement links TRBV4-3 to TRBJ2-2; tentative D call: TRBD2 (6 bases). The CDR3 covers 17 residues. The germline gives CDR1 LGHNA, CDR2 YSLEER. V was pared by 0 bases and J by 4 bases, with 15 bases between. The CDR3 loop reads CASSQDVWREFTGELFF. DNA for the CDR3: TGCGCCAGCAGCCAAGATGTGTGGAGGGAGTTCACCGGGGAGCTGTTTTTT.

J is TRBJ1-2 and V is TRBV12-3 or TRBV12-4; D is uncertain. The V and J ends lost 5 bases and 1 base respectively, with 8 bases between them. CDR3 length: 13 residues. CDR3 in amino acids: CASSLDGNYGYTF. DNA for the CDR3: TGTGCCAGCAGTCTGGACGGTAACTATGGCTACACCTTC.

This chain connects TRBV5-1 to TRBJ2-7; 8 bases agree with TRBD1. Unmatched junction bases numbered 9, after V lost 4 bases and J lost 6 bases. This CDR3 spans 14 amino acids. From germline, CDR1 is SGHRS and CDR2 YFSETQ. For the CDR3, the DNA is TGCGCCAGCAGCCTGACAGGGGACATCGGCGAGCAGTACTTC. It translates to CASSLTGDIGEQYF. Together with reference TRBV5-1 and TRBJ2-7, the CDR3 gives the full variable domain: KAGVTQTPRYLIKTRGQQVTLSCSPISGHRSVSWYQQTPGQGLQFLFEYFSETQRNKGNFPGRFSGRQFSNSRSEMNVSTLELGDSALYLCASSLTGDIGEQYFGPGTRLTVT.

The gene calls are TRBV6-2 or TRBV6-3 and TRBJ1-1, with D hard to call. This CDR3 spans 14 amino acids. V lost 2 bases and J 8 bases, leaving 15 bases between the germline ends. Germline V gene data show CDR1 as MNHEY and CDR2 as SVGEGT. The CDR3 sequence is CASSYPSGRLEAFF. For the CDR3, the DNA is TGTGCCAGCAGTTACCCCTCCGGACGGCTAGAAGCTTTCTTT.

This clone was recorded only once. The V call is TRBV5-8, the J call TRBJ2-1; 8 positions match TRBD1. Germline V gene lookup returns CDR1 SGHTS and CDR2 YDEGEE. CDR3 size: 15 residues. J lost 2 bases, V lost 0 bases, and 1 base had no gene match. The CDR3 DNA follows: TGTGCCAGCAGCTTGGGGACAGGGACCTACAATGAGCAGTTCTTC. Its translation: CASSLGTGTYNEQFF.

The V and J genes are TRBV5-4 and TRBJ1-3, with a weak D call TRBD1 (5 bases). V was clipped by 3 bases and J by 3 bases, with 10 bases between them. Germline V lookup: CDR1 SGHNT, CDR2 YYREEE (reference sequence). CDR3 length: 14 amino acids. Here the CDR3 reads CASSSWGVGNTIYF. DNA of the CDR3: TGTGCCAGCAGCTCCTGGGGGGTTGGAAACACCATATATTTT.

The chain combines TRBV28 with TRBJ2-3; D ambiguous. Germline loops: CDR1 MDHEN, CDR2 SYDVKM. Trimming took off 6 bases at V and 5 bases at J, with 15 bases between the two ends. This CDR3 is 14 amino acids long. The CDR3: CASSRRPRIDTQYF. The CDR3 DNA follows: TGTGCCAGCAGCCGTCGCCCCCGGATAGATACGCAGTATTTT. Based on the CDR3 plus reference TRBV28 and TRBJ2-3, the full variable domain is DVKVTQSSRYLVKRTGEKVFLECVQDMDHENMFWYRQDPGLGLRLIYFSYDVKMKEKGDIPEGYSVSREKKERFSLILESASTNQTSMYLCASSRRPRIDTQYFGPGTRLTVL.

With respect to this clone: A read error may produce the germline difference seen at one junction end. This chain uses TRBV6-5 with TRBJ1-5; unclear D gene. Germline V gene data show CDR1 as MNHEY and CDR2 as SVGAGI. The CDR3 spans 14 residues. The CDR3 DNA reads TGTGCCAGCTCCACCGGGGTGAGCAGTCAGCCCCAGCATTTT. Its protein is CASSTGVSSQPQHF.

V and J are TRBV18 and TRBJ1-2; D is unclear. This CDR3 comprises 14 residues. The V end lost 3 bases, the J end lost 3 bases, and 11 bases lay between the germline ends. Per germline, CDR1 KGHSH and CDR2 LQKENI. The CDR3 loop reads CASSPGVVDYGYTF. CDR3 in DNA: TGTGCCAGCTCACCCGGGGTTGTGGACTATGGCTACACCTTC.

This chain connects TRBV7-2 to TRBJ2-3; D possibly matches TRBD1 or TRBD2 (6 bases each). This CDR3 contains 16 residues. Germline CDR1 reads SGHTA; CDR2 reads FQGNSA. V was shortened by 4 bases and J by 6 bases, with 20 bases between the two germline ends. DNA of the CDR3: TGTGCCAGCAGCTCGAATCGAGGGGGGTTTCTTGATACGCAGTATTTT. Its protein product is CASSSNRGGFLDTQYF.